Listed here are 28 T cell receptor beta chains from one sample, sequenced in a study of CD4 T cells in relation to SARS-CoV-2 and coronaviruses. Before the COVID-19 pandemic, during about 2011-2019, CD4+ T cells were taken from unexposed donors. After more than eight days of culture, CD4+ T cells were isolated. Profiled with immunoSEQ multiplex PCR; TCRdb holds only in-frame clones, not every one. The sample contains tens of thousands of clones, approximately 72% of which appear only once. Their recognized antigens are unknown. Input material: CD4+ T cells from PBMCs, cultured in vitro. The receptors were sampled from a human donor in good health.

In DNA, the CDR3 is TGTGCCAGCAGTGGCCGGGGCGGGAGGTACACAGATACGCAGTATTTT. Translating gives CASSGRGGRYTDTQYF. The chain employs TRBV6-2 or TRBV6-3 and TRBJ2-3, with 8 bases matching TRBD2. CDR1 and CDR2 from the germline V gene are MNHEY and SVGEGT. The V and J ends lost 5 bases and 2 bases, in that order; junction bases with no gene match: 9. The CDR3 length is 16 residues.

The chain uses TRBV6-5 and TRBJ2-5; 8 bases match TRBD2. The CDR3 extends over 15 amino acids. The J segment lost 5 bases and the V segment lost 5 bases, leaving 10 bases of the junction unmatched. Germline assignment: CDR1 MNHEY and CDR2 SVGAGI. CDR3 region: CASSPMAGGPETQYF. The CDR3 nucleotides are TGTGCCAGCAGTCCCATGGCGGGAGGCCCCGAGACCCAGTACTTC.

DNA for the CDR3: TGCAGCGTTGTAACACAGGGGAAGAACACTGAAGCTTTCTTT. This gives the protein CSVVTQGKNTEAFF. V gene TRBV29-1 combines with J gene TRBJ1-1; 7 nucleotides match TRBD1. Per germline, CDR1 SQVTM and CDR2 ANQGSEA. V gave up 4 bases and J gave up 1 base; unmatched junction bases: 6. CDR3 length: 14 amino acids.

A few counts support this clone. The chain uses TRBV7-9 and TRBJ2-7, with 9 bases lining up with TRBD1. V lost 2 bases and J lost 5; bases outside the gene matches: 7. The CDR3 runs to 15 residues. CDR1 and CDR2 from the germline V gene are SEHNR and FQNEAQ (reference sequence). The CDR3 sequence: CASSLRGQGHHEQYF. Here the CDR3 DNA reads TGTGCCAGCAGCTTAAGGGGACAGGGTCATCACGAGCAGTACTTC. Combining the CDR3 with reference TRBV7-9 and TRBJ2-7 gives the whole variable domain DTGVSQNPRHKITKRGQNVTFRCDPISEHNRLYWYRQTLGQGPEFLTYFQNEAQLEKSRLLSDRFSAERPKGSFSTLEIQRTEQGDSAMYLCASSLRGQGHHEQYFGPGTRLTVT.

The chain joins TRBV29-1 to TRBJ2-1; D is perhaps TRBD1 (5 bases). The V and J ends lost 7 bases and 4 bases respectively, with 14 bases between them. This CDR3 has 13 residues. Germline values: CDR1 SQVTM, CDR2 ANQGSEA. CDR3 protein: CSARQTLYNEQFF. CDR3 in DNA: TGCAGCGCCCGACAGACTCTATACAATGAGCAGTTCTTC.

The chain links TRBV3-1 (or the pseudogene TRBV3-2) to TRBJ2-1; D is undetermined. Trimming left V 4 bases short and J 5 bases short, with 9 bases between. The germline V gene encodes CDR1 LGHDT and CDR2 YNNKEL (reference sequence). This CDR3 contains 13 residues. The CDR3 spells CASSRAPHNEQFF. CDR3 DNA: TGTGCCAGCAGCCGTGCCCCCCACAATGAGCAGTTCTTC.

The chain has TRBV30 and TRBJ1-2; no definite D call. CDR3 length: 13 residues. V was cut by 0 bases and J by 0 bases, with 5 bases left in between. CDR1 is GTSNPN and CDR2 is SVGIG in the germline V gene (reference sequence). This chain's CDR3 is CAWSVATNYGYTF. CDR3 DNA sequence: TGTGCCTGGAGTGTAGCCACTAACTATGGCTACACCTTC.

The chain combines TRBV15 with TRBJ2-4; 9 bases line up with TRBD2. The ends lost 1 base at V and 13 bases at J; junction bases unmatched: 8. This CDR3 contains 14 residues. CDR1 is LNHNV, CDR2 YYDKDF, per germline (reference sequence). DNA of the CDR3: TGTGCCACCAGCAGAGGAGGGCAGCGGGAGGCCCAGTACTTC. Its translation is CATSRGGQREAQYF. The full variable domain, its missing parts supplied by reference TRBV15 and TRBJ2-4, is DAMVIQNPRYQVTQFGKPVTLSCSQTLNHNVMYWYQQKSSQAPKLLFHYYDKDFNNEADTPDNFQSRRPNTSFCFLDIRSPGLGDTAMYLCATSRGGQREAQYFGAGTRLSVL.

This chain uses TRBV7-6 with TRBJ2-3; TRBD2 agrees at 13 bases. The germline V gene encodes CDR1 SGHVS and CDR2 FNYEAQ. Germline trimming cut 5 bases from V and 4 bases from J; bases unmatched to any gene: 6. This CDR3 region has 16 residues. CDR3 sequence (DNA): TGTGCCAGCAGCCAGGGGACTAGCGGGATCCCAGATACGCAGTATTTT. This sequence encodes CASSQGTSGIPDTQYF.

V usage is TRBV25-1 and J usage is TRBJ1-5, with 10 bases fitting TRBD1. The CDR3 runs 16 residues. V shed 4 bases and J 2 bases; nucleotides not matched to a gene: 5. Germline V gene lookup returns CDR1 MGHDK and CDR2 SYGVNS. CDR3 in amino acids: CASSAYGTGGNQPQHF. The DNA of the CDR3 is TGTGCCAGCAGTGCGTACGGGACAGGGGGCAATCAGCCCCAGCATTTT.

The chain has TRBV6-5 and TRBJ1-4, with 10 nucleotides matching TRBD1. V gave up 6 bases and J gave up 8 bases; unmatched junction bases: 9. The CDR3 has 15 amino acids. Looked up from germline, CDR1 is MNHEY and CDR2 is SVGAGI. Written as DNA, the CDR3 is TGTGCCAGCAGCTCAGGGGACAGGGGAGCCGAAAAACTGTTTTTT. Residues: CASSSGDRGAEKLFF.

This clone came up a few times. The rearrangement joins TRBV3-1 (or the pseudogene TRBV3-2) to TRBJ1-2; possible D gene TRBD1, 6 bases. CDR1 and CDR2 (germline): LGHDT, YNNKEL (reference sequence). The CDR3 spans 16 residues. Trimming stripped 0 bases from V and 6 bases from J, with 17 bases between. The CDR3 is CASSQDGGRDTHGYTF. The DNA for the CDR3 is TGTGCCAGCAGCCAAGATGGGGGCAGGGACACGCATGGCTACACCTTC.

The chain recombines TRBV19 with TRBJ2-2; D is uncertain. Germline CDR1 LNHDA, CDR2 SQIVND (reference sequence). The length of the CDR3 is 15 residues. The ends were cut back, 6 bases at V and 4 bases at J, with 15 bases in the middle. The CDR3 spells CASRMTEEITGELFF. As DNA, the CDR3 is TGTGCCAGTAGAATGACTGAAGAGATCACCGGGGAGCTGTTTTTT. The full variable domain, its missing parts supplied by reference TRBV19 and TRBJ2-2, is DGGITQSPKYLFRKEGQNVTLSCEQNLNHDAMYWYRQDPGQGLRLIYYSQIVNDFQKGDIAEGYSVSREKKESFPLTVTSAQKNPTAFYLCASRMTEEITGELFFGEGSRLTVL.

The rearrangement uses TRBV30 and TRBJ2-7, with D hard to call. CDR1 and CDR2 (germline): GTSNPN, SVGIG (reference sequence). The CDR3 runs to 12 residues. V shed 0 bases and J shed 3 bases, with 6 bases lying between them. The CDR3 sequence: CAWSVVSYEQYF. As DNA, the CDR3 is TGTGCCTGGAGTGTGGTCAGCTACGAGCAGTACTTC.

The J gene is TRBJ2-2, the V gene TRBV9; 7 bases are shared with TRBD1. Germline CDR1 and CDR2: SGDLS and YYNGEE. Trimming at V came to 7 bases and at J to 3 bases, leaving 6 bases not matched to a gene. The CDR3 contains 14 residues. The CDR3 DNA reads TGTGCCAGCGCTCTACAGGGGTACACCGGGGAGCTGTTTTTT. Translated: CASALQGYTGELFF.

The chain recombines TRBV18 with TRBJ2-3; 10 nucleotides agree with TRBD2. V lost 3 bases to trimming and J lost 2 bases; unmatched junction nucleotides: 5. CDR1 is KGHSH, CDR2 LQKENI, per germline. The CDR3 loop spans 16 amino acids. The CDR3 DNA reads TGTGCCAGCTCACCCGGACTAGCGGAGGACACAGATACGCAGTATTTT. Amino acid sequence: CASSPGLAEDTDTQYF. Supplemented by reference TRBV18 and TRBJ2-3, the full variable domain reads NAGVMQNPRHLVRRRGQEARLRCSPMKGHSHVYWYRQLPEEGLKFMVYLQKENIIDESGMPKERFSAEFPKEGPSILRIQQVVRGDSAAYFCASSPGLAEDTDTQYFGPGTRLTVL.

This clone has only a few counts. This chain links TRBV7-6 with TRBJ2-7; D may be TRBD1 (6 bases). The CDR3 runs 12 residues. Looked up from germline, CDR1 is SGHVS and CDR2 is FNYEAQ. V gave up 4 bases and J gave up 3 bases, with 7 bases separating them. CDR3 region: CASSSQGYEQYF. CDR3 nucleotide sequence: TGTGCCAGCAGCTCACAGGGCTACGAGCAGTACTTC.

In its sample, this clone was seen a few times. This chain links TRBV30 with TRBJ1-4; the D is unclear. Germline-derived CDR1 and CDR2 are GTSNPN and SVGIG (reference sequence). Between the trimmed V and J ends, which lost 2 bases and 7 bases, there was a span of 11 bases. The CDR3 is 13 residues long. DNA of the CDR3: TGTGCCTGGAGTTTATCCGGACGTGAAAAACTGTTTTTT. It encodes CAWSLSGREKLFF.

The V call is TRBV18, the J call TRBJ2-3, with 9 bases that match TRBD2. This CDR3 comprises 16 residues. Looked up from germline, CDR1 is KGHSH and CDR2 is LQKENI. The trim removed 4 bases at V and 2 bases at J, leaving 7 bases unmatched. CDR3 residues: CASSLGPSGTTDTQYF. In nucleotides, the CDR3 is TGTGCCAGCTCACTAGGTCCTAGCGGGACCACAGATACGCAGTATTTT.

This chain links TRBV30 with TRBJ1-1; D remains unclear. CDR3 size: 11 residues. Germline V gene data show CDR1 as GTSNPN and CDR2 as SVGIG (reference sequence). V was trimmed by 4 bases and J by 4 bases, leaving 7 bases between them. CDR3 in amino acids: CAWMAGTEAFF. The CDR3 region has the DNA TGTGCCTGGATGGCGGGCACTGAAGCTTTCTTT.

The chain joins TRBV5-1 to TRBJ2-1; D is undetermined. V dropped 5 bases and J dropped 2 bases, with 11 bases sitting between them. The germline V gene has CDR1 SGHRS and CDR2 YFSETQ. The CDR3 runs 14 residues. The CDR3 is CASSIPTPYNEQFF. DNA of the CDR3: TGCGCCAGCAGTATCCCTACACCCTACAATGAGCAGTTCTTC.

This clone turned up a few times. This chain links TRBV28 with TRBJ1-5; perhaps TRBD1 as D (5 bases). V was clipped by 8 bases and J by 5 bases, with 13 bases between them. Germline V lookup: CDR1 MDHEN, CDR2 SYDVKM. This CDR3 is built from 13 residues. The CDR3 DNA follows: TGTGCCAGCGGCCGGGGGTTCGATCAGCCCCAGCATTTT. Translating gives CASGRGFDQPQHF.

V usage is TRBV20-1 and J usage is TRBJ2-5; 9 bases agree with TRBD2. The germline gives CDR1 DFQATT, CDR2 SNEGSKA (reference sequence). The CDR3 has 14 amino acids. The junction had 7 bases not matched to a gene; V was cut back by 3 bases and J by 5 bases. In nucleotides, the CDR3 is TGCAGTGCTAGTGGCGGGAGGGAGGGGGAGACCCAGTACTTC. Its protein product is CSASGGREGETQYF.

This clone is large. V usage is TRBV3-1 (or the pseudogene TRBV3-2) and J usage is TRBJ2-3; no clear D gene. Trimming removed 1 base from V and 6 bases from J, with 8 bases in between. Germline CDR1 is LGHDT and CDR2 is YNNKEL (reference sequence). The CDR3 is made up of 13 amino acids. The CDR3 loop is CASSQGPHDTQYF. The CDR3 DNA is TGTGCCAGCAGCCAAGGGCCCCATGATACGCAGTATTTT.

This clone appeared a few times. The chain uses TRBV5-1 and TRBJ1-2; D is unresolved. The V end was cut by 3 bases, the J end by 2 bases, with 8 bases between. This CDR3 region has 13 residues. Germline loops: CDR1 SGHRS, CDR2 YFSETQ. Here the CDR3 reads CASSSRANYGYTF. In DNA form, the CDR3 reads TGCGCCAGCAGCTCCCGGGCAAACTATGGCTACACCTTC.

This chain connects TRBV2 to TRBJ1-5, with 7 bases aligning to TRBD1. V was pared by 4 bases and J by 3 bases, with 6 bases of the junction left unmatched. This CDR3 is 15 amino acids long. Germline V gene data show CDR1 as SNHLY and CDR2 as FYNNEI. The CDR3 DNA reads TGTGCCAGCAGTGCGGTGACAGGGTACAATCAGCCCCAGCATTTT. Translated, it gives CASSAVTGYNQPQHF.

The J gene is TRBJ1-2, the V gene TRBV3-1 (or the pseudogene TRBV3-2); TRBD1 is a possible D gene (6 bases). Trimming took 2 bases from V and 3 from J, leaving 13 bases between them. Per the germline V gene, CDR1 is LGHDT and CDR2 is YNNKEL (reference sequence). The CDR3 covers 15 residues. The CDR3 DNA follows: TGTGCCAGCAGCCAATCAGGACAGCCTTACTATGGCTACACCTTC. Protein: CASSQSGQPYYGYTF.

The chain couples TRBV5-1 to TRBJ2-7, with D tentatively TRBD1 or TRBD2 (5 bases each). The V end was cut by 1 base, the J end by 5 bases, with 16 bases between. Germline-derived CDR1 and CDR2 are SGHRS and YFSETQ. This CDR3 has 15 residues. In DNA form, the CDR3 reads TGCGCCAGCAGCTTGTGGGACCCTAAGGACCACGAGCAGTACTTC. Amino acids: CASSLWDPKDHEQYF. Full variable domain (rest looked up from reference TRBV5-1 and TRBJ2-7): KAGVTQTPRYLIKTRGQQVTLSCSPISGHRSVSWYQQTPGQGLQFLFEYFSETQRNKGNFPGRFSGRQFSNSRSEMNVSTLELGDSALYLCASSLWDPKDHEQYFGPGTRLTVT.